The T cell receptor (beta chain) under discussion was sequenced for a study of T cells in Graves' hyperthyroidism and ophthalmopathy. General study results and limits: Clonotypes that were expanded in thyroid above 0.001 mostly appeared in blood too. Median prediction lead before ophthalmopathy onset was 6 to 8 months with the model.

In its sample, this clonotype was seen many times. No antigen is known for it. CDR1 and CDR2 (germline): MGHRA, YSYEKL. This CDR3 has 16 amino acids. The V end was cut by 4 bases, the J end by 5 bases, with 19 bases between. The source material, RNA transcripts, was used to amplify TCR beta CDR3 regions. RT-PCR in the first round (using the HTBI primer set) targeted the TCR CDR3. Each CDR3 protein gets one entry after TCRdb re-called the multiplex PCR reads with MiXCR. The table includes hundreds of thousands of distinct CDR3 sequences, 16% detected once. The rearrangement joins TRBV4-1 to TRBJ2-3; D unclear. The clonotype originates from a woman aged 35 to 49 with Graves' ophthalmopathy. The sample comprised blood. The CDR3 sequence: CASSPNPIRFEDTQYF. The CDR3 coding sequence is TGCGCCAGCAGCCCGAATCCGATCAGATTCGAAGATACGCAGTATTTT.